These 27 T cell receptor beta chains came from one sample sequenced in a study of T cell responses to AZD1222 COVID-19 vaccine. The assay was immunoSEQ multiplex PCR, and TCRdb's table has in-frame clones only and misses some. This sample yields 140,000 to 150,000 clones, of which roughly nine tenths are seen a single time; 7.5% belongs to the top ten. Sample: peripheral blood, taken 28 days after the second dose of the MenACWY control vaccine. These receptors all come from an adult who received the MenACWY meningococcal vaccine as a control.

V usage is TRBV11-2 and J usage is TRBJ2-6; D gene uncertain. Between the trimmed V and J ends, which lost 6 bases and 2 bases, there was a span of 5 bases. Germline values: CDR1 SGHAT, CDR2 FQNNGV. The CDR3 length is 13 residues. The CDR3 sequence: CASRVAGANVLTF. The DNA for the CDR3 is TGTGCCAGCAGGGTGGCTGGGGCCAACGTCCTGACTTTC.

This clone was seen once. The chain links TRBV6-2 or TRBV6-3 to TRBJ2-1; 13 bases fit TRBD2. In germline, CDR1 is MNHEY, CDR2 SVGEGT. The CDR3 loop spans 16 amino acids. After removal of 6 bases from V and 3 bases from J, the junction contained 5 bases not matched to a gene. The CDR3 sequence is CASSRTSGGGYNEQFF. The CDR3 region has the DNA TGTGCCAGCAGCAGGACTAGCGGGGGAGGCTACAATGAGCAGTTCTTC.

Only one count was recorded for this clone. J is TRBJ2-1 and V is TRBV28, with D possibly TRBD2 on 5 matching bases. The CDR3 runs to 16 residues. Trimming took off 3 bases at V and 6 bases at J, with 18 bases between the two ends. The germline V gene has CDR1 MDHEN and CDR2 SYDVKM. CDR3 sequence: CASSFVEGLGFNEQFF. The DNA for the CDR3 is TGTGCCAGCAGTTTTGTAGAGGGCTTGGGATTCAATGAGCAGTTCTTC.

This sequence joins TRBV28 and TRBJ2-3; tentative D call: TRBD1 (6 bases). The CDR3 has 13 residues. The V and J ends lost 6 bases and 8 bases respectively, with 15 bases between them. Germline V gives CDR1 MDHEN, CDR2 SYDVKM. The CDR3 DNA sequence: TGTGCCAGCAGCAGACAGGTTGCCAGTACGCAGTATTTT. Translation gives CASSRQVASTQYF.

The chain recombines TRBV12-3 or TRBV12-4 with TRBJ2-3; no reliable D call. The CDR3 covers 12 residues. Trimming cost V 5 bases and J 4 bases, with 7 bases left between them. The CDR3 sequence is CASSPGPDTQYF. CDR3 DNA: TGTGCCAGCAGTCCGGGTCCAGATACGCAGTATTTT.

The chain links TRBV15 to TRBJ2-1, with a weak D call TRBD2 (6 bases). The CDR3 is 15 amino acids. With 4 bases removed from V and 5 bases from J, the gap between germline ends came to 15 bases. The germline gives CDR1 LNHNV, CDR2 YYDKDF (reference sequence). Here the CDR3 DNA reads TGTGCCACCAGCAAGGGTCCGACTAGAGACAATGAGCAGTTCTTC. Translating gives CATSKGPTRDNEQFF.

This rearrangement joins TRBV15 to TRBJ2-2; 7 bases match TRBD2. Germline loops: CDR1 LNHNV, CDR2 YYDKDF (reference sequence). Trimming took 0 bases from V and 4 from J; bases not matched to a gene: 8. CDR3 length: 17 residues. CDR3 bases: TGTGCCACCAGCAGAGATCGGGCGGGGGTAATCACCGGGGAGCTGTTTTTT. Protein: CATSRDRAGVITGELFF. The complete variable domain, with remaining parts taken from reference TRBV15 and TRBJ2-2, reads DAMVIQNPRYQVTQFGKPVTLSCSQTLNHNVMYWYQQKSSQAPKLLFHYYDKDFNNEADTPDNFQSRRPNTSFCFLDIRSPGLGDTAMYLCATSRDRAGVITGELFFGEGSRLTVL.

The rearrangement links TRBV7-7 to TRBJ1-4; the match to TRBD1 covers 9 bases. CDR1 and CDR2 (germline): SSHAT, FNYEAQ (reference sequence). The V segment lost 5 bases and the J segment 5 bases; nucleotides outside the gene matches: 6. The CDR3 runs 15 residues. The CDR3 loop reads CASSLGTGTNEKLFF. The CDR3 bases are TGTGCCAGCAGCCTCGGGACAGGGACGAATGAAAAACTGTTTTTT.

This CDR3 is CASRDSFTGELFF. The CDR3 DNA reads as TGTGCCAGCCGGGACAGCTTCACCGGGGAGCTGTTTTTT. The rearrangement links TRBV2 to TRBJ2-2, with 7 bases matching TRBD1. The length of the CDR3 is 13 residues. Per germline, CDR1 SNHLY and CDR2 FYNNEI. V shed 8 bases, J shed 4 bases, and the junction held 4 bases outside the gene matches.

The chain is built from TRBV5-1 and TRBJ2-3; 13 bases are a match to TRBD2. V shed 1 base and J 5 bases; nucleotides not matched to a gene: 7. CDR1 SGHRS and CDR2 YFSETQ come from the germline V gene. CDR3 length: 17 residues. For the CDR3, the DNA is TGCGCCAGCAGCTTGACCGAACTAGCGGGAGGGGTAGATACGCAGTATTTT. Its translation: CASSLTELAGGVDTQYF.

V gene TRBV19 combines with J gene TRBJ2-7, with 7 bases aligning to TRBD1. The CDR3 runs 13 residues. V was pared by 7 bases and J by 3 bases, with 6 bases of the junction left unmatched. In germline, CDR1 is LNHDA, CDR2 SQIVND (reference sequence). The CDR3 protein is CASTGQMGYEQYF. CDR3 coding DNA: TGTGCCAGTACGGGACAGATGGGCTACGAGCAGTACTTC. Variable domain in full (rest from reference TRBV19 and TRBJ2-7): DGGITQSPKYLFRKEGQNVTLSCEQNLNHDAMYWYRQDPGQGLRLIYYSQIVNDFQKGDIAEGYSVSREKKESFPLTVTSAQKNPTAFYLCASTGQMGYEQYFGPGTRLTVT.

The chain employs TRBV7-2 and TRBJ2-2; TRBD1 or TRBD2 may be the D gene (6 bases each). The CDR3 loop spans 14 amino acids. From germline, CDR1 is SGHTA and CDR2 FQGNSA. V was clipped by 1 base and J by 8 bases, with 11 bases between them. The CDR3 nucleotides are TGTGCCAGCAGCTTAGAGGGGGGAGTGGGGGAGCTGTTTTTT. Translating it yields CASSLEGGVGELFF. The variable domain in full, completed from reference TRBV7-2 and TRBJ2-2, reads GAGVSQSPSNKVTEKGKDVELRCDPISGHTALYWYRQSLGQGLEFLIYFQGNSAPDKSGLPSDRFSAERTGGSVSTLTIQRTQQEDSAVYLCASSLEGGVGELFFGEGSRLTVL.

The CDR3 region has the DNA TGTGCCAGCGCTCCCGAGGCGGCCAGCAATCAGCCCCAGCATTTT. Encoded protein: CASAPEAASNQPQHF. V usage is TRBV7-2 and J usage is TRBJ1-5; D uncertain. Per the germline V gene, CDR1 is SGHTA and CDR2 is FQGNSA. Trimming stripped 8 bases from V and 1 base from J, with 15 bases between. CDR3 size: 15 residues.

The rearrangement links TRBV10-3 to TRBJ2-3; a weak D match, TRBD2 (6 bases). From germline, CDR1 is ENHRY and CDR2 SYGVKD. The ends were cut back, 0 bases at V and 8 bases at J, with 9 bases in the middle. This CDR3 contains 13 residues. CDR3 in DNA: TGTGCCATCAGTGAGTCCTCGGGAGTTACGCAGTATTTT. This sequence encodes CAISESSGVTQYF.

The chain is built from TRBV11-2 and TRBJ1-3, with a tentative D call TRBD1 (5 bases). Trimming removed 2 bases at V and 0 bases at J, with 17 bases between. The CDR3 length is 18 residues. From germline, CDR1 is SGHAT and CDR2 FQNNGV. The CDR3 sequence: CASSLRGYKGSSGNTIYF. The CDR3 nucleotides read TGTGCCAGCAGCTTAAGGGGTTATAAGGGGTCCTCTGGAAACACCATATATTTT.

The rearrangement uses TRBV9 and TRBJ1-2; unclear D gene. V dropped 4 bases and J dropped 13 bases, with 5 bases sitting between them. The CDR3 totals 8 residues. Germline values: CDR1 SGDLS, CDR2 YYNGEE. CDR3: CASSPLTF. CDR3 coding DNA: TGTGCCAGCAGCCCACTCACCTTC. The full variable domain, its missing parts supplied by reference TRBV9 and TRBJ1-2, is DSGVTQTPKHLITATGQRVTLRCSPRSGDLSVYWYQQSLDQGLQFLIQYYNGEERAKGNILERFSAQQFPDLHSELNLSSLELGDSALYFCASSPLTFGSGTRLTVV.

This clone has just one count. The rearrangement uses TRBV6-5 and TRBJ2-7; D is ambiguous. The V end was cut by 2 bases, the J end by 6 bases, with 14 bases between. CDR1 MNHEY and CDR2 SVGAGI come from the germline V gene. This CDR3 is 14 amino acids long. CDR3 DNA sequence: TGTGCCAGCAGTTACGGCCGGGTCGCTAGCGAGCAGTACTTC. This encodes CASSYGRVASEQYF.

V is TRBV28 and J is TRBJ1-2, with D uncertain. CDR1 MDHEN and CDR2 SYDVKM come from the germline V gene. The CDR3 covers 17 residues. V lost 5 bases to trimming and J lost 8 bases, with 27 bases between them. CDR3 sequence: CASSTLRQTRNQGGYTF. As DNA, the CDR3 is TGTGCCAGCAGTACTCTACGCCAGACAAGGAATCAAGGAGGCTACACCTTC.

This rearrangement joins TRBV5-5 to TRBJ1-6; D perhaps matches TRBD1 (6 bases). This CDR3 is built from 15 residues. CDR1 and CDR2 from the germline V gene are SGHKS and YYEKEE (reference sequence). The V end lost 1 base, the J end lost 9 bases, and 14 bases lay between the germline ends. CDR3 in amino acids: CASSLPGARGSPLHF. In DNA form, the CDR3 reads TGTGCCAGCAGCTTGCCAGGGGCAAGGGGTTCACCCCTCCACTTT.

The rearrangement links TRBV7-2 to TRBJ1-2, with D possibly being TRBD1 (5 bases). Germline values: CDR1 SGHTA, CDR2 FQGNSA. Trimming shortened V by 8 bases and J by 4 bases, and 20 bases separated the two germline ends. This CDR3 comprises 15 residues. The CDR3 DNA reads as TGTGCCAGCGGACCGGGACGGACGTTAGGCTATGGCTACACCTTC. Protein: CASGPGRTLGYGYTF.

This clone has only one observation. The rearrangement links TRBV18 to TRBJ2-3; D gene uncertain. The CDR3 contains 12 residues. Per germline, CDR1 KGHSH and CDR2 LQKENI. The V gene lost 2 bases and the J gene lost 6 bases, with 6 bases spanning the gap. The CDR3 DNA follows: TGTGCCAGCTCACCAGTGGGGGATACGCAGTATTTT. It encodes CASSPVGDTQYF.

The chain is built from TRBV4-3 and TRBJ1-2; D perhaps matches TRBD1 (5 bases). CDR3 length: 13 residues. Germline CDR1 and CDR2: LGHNA and YSLEER. V lost 0 bases and J lost 5, with 7 bases in between. DNA of the CDR3: TGCGCCAGCAGCCAAGACGGGGCTTATGGCTACACCTTC. Protein sequence: CASSQDGAYGYTF.

The rearrangement links TRBV19 to TRBJ2-7; 9 bases agree with TRBD1. CDR3 length: 16 amino acids. Germline CDR1 is LNHDA and CDR2 is SQIVND (reference sequence). V dropped 1 base and J dropped 4; count of bases not matched to a gene: 8. CDR3 residues: CASSIATGTGMYEQYF. The CDR3 DNA reads TGTGCCAGTAGTATAGCTACCGGGACAGGGATGTACGAGCAGTACTTC.

The chain is built from TRBV5-6 and TRBJ2-3; unclear D gene. Germline V lookup: CDR1 SGHDT, CDR2 YYEEEE. The V end was cut by 2 bases, the J end by 0 bases, with 7 bases between. The CDR3 loop spans 14 amino acids. The CDR3 DNA is TGTGCCAGCAGCTTCGGTGATAGCACAGATACGCAGTATTTT. Translated, it gives CASSFGDSTDTQYF.

The rearrangement uses TRBV6-5 and TRBJ2-7, with 11 positions matching TRBD2. The CDR3 covers 15 residues. Germline trimming cut 5 bases from V and 0 bases from J; bases unmatched to any gene: 3. Germline V gives CDR1 MNHEY, CDR2 SVGAGI. The CDR3 bases are TGTGCCAGCAGTAAGACTAGCGGGAACTCCTACGAGCAGTACTTC. Translating it yields CASSKTSGNSYEQYF.

The chain links TRBV28 to TRBJ2-6; weak D call: TRBD2 (6 bases). The germline V gene encodes CDR1 MDHEN and CDR2 SYDVKM. V was shortened by 4 bases and J by 3 bases, with 10 bases between the two germline ends. CDR3 length: 15 amino acids. This chain's CDR3 is CASSSGVVGANVLTF. The CDR3 DNA sequence: TGTGCCAGCAGTTCGGGGGTGGTTGGGGCCAACGTCCTGACTTTC.

The V and J genes are TRBV19 and TRBJ2-1; D is unclear. The CDR3 loop spans 13 amino acids. Per the germline V gene, CDR1 is LNHDA and CDR2 is SQIVND (reference sequence). V lost 10 bases, J lost 0 bases, and 10 bases lay in between. In DNA, the CDR3 is TGTGCCACCCTTGAGACCTCCTACAATGAGCAGTTCTTC. It codes for CATLETSYNEQFF.